Listed below are T cell receptor beta chains from one sample, sequenced in a study of T cells in Graves' hyperthyroidism and ophthalmopathy. From the multiplex PCR reads, TCRdb called clonotypes with MiXCR, one entry per CDR3 protein. The sample carries 550,000 to 700,000 distinct CDR3 sequences, approximately 14% recorded once. Sequenced input: blood. The origin of the receptors is a woman in her 40s with Graves' ophthalmopathy. Both conserved end residues are part of each CDR3. The order of the fields is D gene, clone size, V gene, J gene, CDR3 DNA, CDR3 protein. The D gene is left open where the match is weak. Clone sizes are given selectively: once, few, many, or a class where the clone is expanded.

TRBD1	many	TRBV28	TRBJ1-5	TGTGCCAGCAGCTCCCCGACAGGGACAAATCAGCCCCAGCATTTT	CASSSPTGTNQPQHF
.	.	TRBV20-1	TRBJ1-1	TGCAGTGCTGGAGGGATTGGGGAGGAAGCTTTCTTT	CSAGGIGEEAFF
.	many	TRBV27	TRBJ2-2	TGTGCCAGCAGACTCTACCCAAGTAGGATGACCGGGGAGCTGTTTTTT	CASRLYPSRMTGELFF
TRBD2	many	TRBV5-4	TRBJ2-7	TGTGCCAGCAGCTTGCAACTAGCGGGAACCTACGAGCAGTACTTC	CASSLQLAGTYEQYF
TRBD1	.	TRBV4-1	TRBJ1-1	TGCGCCAGCAGCCCCGGGACAGGGAGAGGTGCAACTGAAGCTTTCTTT	CASSPGTGRGATEAFF
.	many	TRBV11-2	TRBJ2-7	TGTGCCAGCAGCTTAGGGTGGGGGGCCTACGAGCAGTACTTC	CASSLGWGAYEQYF
TRBD1	many	TRBV6-1	TRBJ1-5	TGTGCCAGCAGTGCCACAGGGGCCGGTCAGCCCCAGCATTTT	CASSATGAGQPQHF
.	.	TRBV5-1	TRBJ2-5	TGCGCCAGCAGCTTGTTATTGCGACAAGGAGAGACCCAGTACTTC	CASSLLLRQGETQYF
.	many	TRBV20-1	TRBJ2-2	TGCAGTGCTAGAGGATCGGCGGGGGAGCTGTTTTTT	CSARGSAGELFF
TRBD2	.	TRBV12-3/TRBV12-4	TRBJ2-7	TGTGCCAGCGGGCCTAGCGGGATAAGTTACGAGCAGTACTTC	CASGPSGISYEQYF
.	few	TRBV6-2/TRBV6-3	TRBJ1-2	TGTGCCAGCAGCCGTTACCTACCAGGGGCGCATCAGGGCTACACCTTC	CASSRYLPGAHQGYTF
.	few	TRBV3-1	TRBJ1-5	TGTGCCAGCAGCCAAGGTGGAGGTGGTCAGCCCCAGCATTTT	CASSQGGGGQPQHF
.	many	TRBV12-3/TRBV12-4	TRBJ1-1	TGTGCCAGCAGTTTCAGGGGAGCGGACACTGAAGCTTTCTTT	CASSFRGADTEAFF
TRBD2	few	TRBV10-3	TRBJ2-7	TGTGCCATCCGCCAGGGTATCGGAGCGGGAGGGTCCTACGAGCAGTACTTC	CAIRQGIGAGGSYEQYF
.	many	TRBV28	TRBJ2-7	TGTGCCAGCAGCCCAGACACTTTCTACGAGCAGTACTTC	CASSPDTFYEQYF
TRBD2	.	TRBV20-1	TRBJ2-7	TGCAGTGTGGGACTAGCGGGGCACTACGAGCAGTACTTC	CSVGLAGHYEQYF
.	.	TRBV4-2	TRBJ1-1	TGTGCCAGCAGCCAAGATTCATTAGGTGTCGTGAACACTGAAGCTTTCTTT	CASSQDSLGVVNTEAFF
.	many	TRBV20-1	TRBJ1-2	TGCAGTGCTCTATCGACCGCGAACTATGGCTACACCTTC	CSALSTANYGYTF
.	many	TRBV30	TRBJ2-7	TGTGCCTGGGGGAGGGGGACAGAACCCTACGAGCAGTACTTC	CAWGRGTEPYEQYF
.	few	TRBV18	TRBJ1-1	TGTGCCAGCTCACGCGGTAAAGGGAACACTGAAGCCTTCTTT	CASSRGKGNTEAFF
TRBD1	many	TRBV6-2/TRBV6-3	TRBJ1-1	TGTGCCAGCAGTTACTCTGACAGGGCAACTGAAGCTTTCTTT	CASSYSDRATEAFF
TRBD1	many	TRBV11-2	TRBJ2-7	TGTGCCAGCAGCCAAGTGTACGGGACAGGGGATATCGAGCAGTACTTC	CASSQVYGTGDIEQYF
.	.	TRBV4-3	TRBJ2-5	TGCGCCAGCAGCCTAACCACCGAGAGCCAAGAGACCCAGTACTTC	CASSLTTESQETQYF
.	many	TRBV6-1	TRBJ1-3	TGTGCCAGCAGTGAACTTGGGGTCTCTGGAAACACCATATATTTT	CASSELGVSGNTIYF
.	.	TRBV29-1	TRBJ2-5	TGCAGCGTTGAAGAGCAAACAGCCACGGGCGCCCAGTACTTC	CSVEEQTATGAQYF
TRBD1	few	TRBV15	TRBJ1-5	TGTGCCACCAGCAGCAAATTAAGGACAGGGGGCCTTAATCAGCCCCAGCATTTT	CATSSKLRTGGLNQPQHF
TRBD2	.	TRBV9	TRBJ2-7	TGTGCCAGCAGCGTATCTGCCCAGACTAGCTCCCTAGAGCAGTACTTC	CASSVSAQTSSLEQYF
.	many	TRBV20-1	TRBJ2-7	TGCAGTGCTAGGGTTGAGGGAGACCAATCCTACGAGCAGTACTTC	CSARVEGDQSYEQYF
.	many	TRBV6-1	TRBJ1-2	TGTGCCAGCAGTGAGCTTGGATCTGCCTATGGCTACACCTTC	CASSELGSAYGYTF
TRBD1	few	TRBV28	TRBJ2-7	TGTGCCAGCAGTTACTTGACAGGGTTGGAGCAGTACTTC	CASSYLTGLEQYF
.	.	TRBV2	TRBJ2-2	TGTGCCAGCAGTGGCAACACCGGGGAGCCGTTTTTT	CASSGNTGEPFF
.	.	TRBV5-6	TRBJ2-4	TGTGCCAGCAGCTTGGGGGCCCGATCCGGGACAGCCAAAAACATTCAGTACTTC	CASSLGARSGTAKNIQYF
.	many	TRBV7-2	TRBJ2-5	TGTGCCAGCAGCTTAGTCTTCAGAGAGACCCAGTACTTC	CASSLVFRETQYF
.	many	TRBV30	TRBJ2-5	TGTGCCTGGAGTCCCCGGACTAACCAAGAGACCCAGTACTTC	CAWSPRTNQETQYF
.	many	TRBV7-9	TRBJ1-2	TGTGCCAGCAGCTTAGCCGCGAACGCTAACTATGGCTACACCTTC	CASSLAANANYGYTF
TRBD2	few	TRBV6-1	TRBJ2-5	TGTGCCAGCAGTGGGGCGGGGGTTACCCTCGGGACGACCCAGTACTTC	CASSGAGVTLGTTQYF
.	many	TRBV28	TRBJ2-7	TGTGCCAGCAGTACCCCGGTAGGTGCCCATGTGTACTTC	CASSTPVGAHVYF
.	.	TRBV7-9	TRBJ2-7	TGTGCCAGCAGCGTAAGACAGGAAACCTACGAGCAGTACTTC	CASSVRQETYEQYF
TRBD1	many	TRBV6-1	TRBJ1-2	TGTGCCAGCACCTCCCTGGGGACAGGGGGCTTCTATGGCTACACCTTC	CASTSLGTGGFYGYTF
TRBD2	.	TRBV29-1	TRBJ2-2	TGCAGCGTCCTGCTGGACGAGCGACTAGCGGGAGCTGTTAACACCGGGGAGCTGTTTTTT	CSVLLDERLAGAVNTGELFF
.	many	TRBV12-3/TRBV12-4	TRBJ2-5	TGTGCCAGCAGTAACCGACTTACCTGGGAGACCCAGTACTTC	CASSNRLTWETQYF
.	many	TRBV19	TRBJ1-2	TGTGCCAGTAGTAGTCGCGCAGACTACATCTATGGCTACACCTTC	CASSSRADYIYGYTF
.	few	TRBV6-2/TRBV6-3	TRBJ2-2	TGTGCCAGCAGTGCGACTAGAACCGGGGAGCTGTTTTTT	CASSATRTGELFF
.	once	TRBV28	TRBJ1-1	TGTGCCAGCCTGGGCGTCGAGAACACTGAAGCTTTCTTT	CASLGVENTEAFF
TRBD1	.	TRBV20-1	TRBJ1-1	TGCAGTGCTAGACCGGGACAGGCCCACACTGAAGCTTTCTTT	CSARPGQAHTEAFF
.	many	TRBV6-2/TRBV6-3	TRBJ2-7	TGTGCCAGCAGTGTCGCGAGAGGACCCACCTCCGAGCAGTACTTC	CASSVARGPTSEQYF
TRBD1	many	TRBV5-1	TRBJ2-5	TGCGCCAGCAGCACGGGACAGGGGAACCAGTACTTC	CASSTGQGNQYF
.	few	TRBV7-3	TRBJ2-7	TGTGCCAGCAGCCCTCAAGGGGACGGTTCCTACGAGCAGTACTTC	CASSPQGDGSYEQYF
.	many	TRBV6-2/TRBV6-3	TRBJ2-5	TGTGCCAGCAGAACAAATTGGTACCAAGAGACCCAGTACTTC	CASRTNWYQETQYF